This T cell receptor beta chain was sequenced during a study of shared clonotypes between healthy human individuals. Regarding this clone: This same CDR3 is encoded by further DNA sequences in the sample.

The CDR3 extends over 12 amino acids. The ends were cut back, 1 base at V and 3 bases at J, with 4 bases in the middle. Germline CDR1 reads SGHNT; CDR2 reads YYREEE (reference sequence). The repertoire was sequenced with immunoSEQ multiplex PCR; TCRdb's copy has only in-frame clones and lacks some. This sample has around 2.1 million clones; around 95% occur once, and the top ten carry 0.1% to 0.15%. What was sequenced was naive CD4+ T cells sorted from blood. Subset given: CD45RA+ positively selected. The TCR comes from a man between 18 and 29 years old in good health. The J gene is TRBJ1-1, the V gene TRBV5-4; D is unresolved. DNA for the CDR3: TGTGCCAGCAGCTTGCTGGACACTGAAGCTTTCTTT. This sequence encodes CASSLLDTEAFF.